What follows describes a single TCR beta chain. Its cognate antigen is unknown. The sample belongs to a study of shared clonotypes between healthy human individuals. Study results and caveats: When compared with the clonotypes that were shared by all four sorted-subset donors, the non-shared clonotypes turned out to have lower generation probabilities. Larger estimated richness was generally recorded for naive subsets relative to memory subsets.

Method: immunoSEQ multiplex PCR; TCRdb's copy keeps in-frame clones and lacks some. The table includes roughly 1 million clones, 75% to 85% detected once. Sequencing was performed on memory CD4+ T cells from PBMCs. Subset described: CD45RA-negative fraction. The TCR was taken from a man between 18 and 35 years old in good health. Some clones in this sample may be carry-over from other donors' samples.

The chain's CDR3 is CASSPDRGAGELFF. CDR3 coding DNA: TGTGCCAGCAGCCCCGACCGAGGCGCCGGGGAGCTGTTTTTT. This rearrangement joins TRBV28 to TRBJ2-2; the D is unclear. Trimming removed 6 bases from V and 6 bases from J, with 14 bases in between. The CDR3 has 14 residues. Per the germline V gene, CDR1 is MDHEN and CDR2 is SYDVKM.